The 26 T cell receptor beta chains below come from one sample, sequenced in a study of T cell responses to AZD1222 COVID-19 vaccine. The data were produced by immunoSEQ multiplex PCR, yet TCRdb's version contains in-frame clones alone and is incomplete. The sample lists 200,000 or so clones, roughly 92% occurring once. Source: peripheral blood, taken on day 0 of AZD1222 vaccination. The receptor source for this set is an adult in good health.

CDR3 nucleotide sequence: TGTGCCAGTAGTATAGGCGGGGTGATGAACACTGAAGCTTTCTTT. Its protein product is CASSIGGVMNTEAFF. The genes are TRBV19 and TRBJ1-1, with D unresolved. The CDR3 totals 15 residues. V lost 1 base to trimming and J lost 0 bases, with 9 bases between them. Germline V gene lookup returns CDR1 LNHDA and CDR2 SQIVND (reference sequence).

This chain links TRBV19 with TRBJ1-4, with a weak D call TRBD1 (5 bases). CDR3 length: 14 residues. Looked up from germline, CDR1 is LNHDA and CDR2 is SQIVND (reference sequence). V lost 5 bases and J lost 11, with 18 bases in between. CDR3 DNA: TGTGCCAGTAGTCTTAACAACGAGGGGTCGAAACTGTTTTTT. Its translation: CASSLNNEGSKLFF.

This chain links TRBV19 with TRBJ2-3; no reliable D call. Germline V gene sequence: CDR1 LNHDA, CDR2 SQIVND (reference sequence). With 3 bases removed from V and 7 bases from J, the gap between germline ends came to 11 bases. This CDR3 region has 13 residues. The CDR3 region is CASSIKVKNTQYF. The CDR3 bases are TGTGCCAGTAGTATTAAGGTGAAGAATACGCAGTATTTT.

The rearrangement joins TRBV24-1 to TRBJ1-1; no clear D. Trimming cost V 5 bases and J 4 bases, with 7 bases left between them. The CDR3 is 12 residues long. Germline V gives CDR1 KGHDR, CDR2 SFDVKD. CDR3 DNA: TGTGCCACCAGTGCTGGTGGCACTGAAGCTTTCTTT. Translating gives CATSAGGTEAFF.

V and J are TRBV2 and TRBJ1-4; D uncertain. The CDR3 covers 16 residues. V lost 1 base and J 2 bases, leaving 11 bases between the germline ends. CDR1 is SNHLY, CDR2 FYNNEI, per germline. The CDR3 region has the DNA TGTGCCAGCAGTGAAGGGGTTCCCGTTACTAATGAAAAACTGTTTTTT. It is translated as CASSEGVPVTNEKLFF.

The V call is TRBV7-2, the J call TRBJ2-2; 15 bases line up with TRBD2. After removal of 4 bases from V and 5 bases from J, the junction contained 5 bases not matched to a gene. Germline-derived CDR1 and CDR2 are SGHTA and FQGNSA. The CDR3 runs to 17 residues. CDR3 DNA sequence: TGTGCCAGCAGCTGGGGACTAGCGGGGGGTCGGACCGGGGAGCTGTTTTTT. As protein: CASSWGLAGGRTGELFF. Complete variable domain (other parts from reference TRBV7-2 and TRBJ2-2): GAGVSQSPSNKVTEKGKDVELRCDPISGHTALYWYRQSLGQGLEFLIYFQGNSAPDKSGLPSDRFSAERTGGSVSTLTIQRTQQEDSAVYLCASSWGLAGGRTGELFFGEGSRLTVL.

The sample holds a few counts of this clone. The J gene is TRBJ1-5, the V gene TRBV6-5, with a possible D match to TRBD1 (5 bases). Trimming shortened V by 6 bases and J by 7 bases, and 13 bases separated the two germline ends. This CDR3 is built from 13 residues. Per germline, CDR1 MNHEY and CDR2 SVGAGI. The CDR3: CASSVLRGQPQHF. For the CDR3, the DNA is TGTGCCAGCAGCGTCCTTAGGGGCCAGCCCCAGCATTTT.

This clone was picked up one time. This chain links TRBV24-1 with TRBJ2-1, with TRBD2 as a possible D gene (5 bases). The CDR3 runs to 17 residues. Germline lookup yields CDR1 KGHDR and CDR2 SFDVKD. The germline V and J ends were trimmed by 3 bases and 7 bases, with 21 bases remaining between them. CDR3 amino acids: CATSDIKSVARRNEQFF. The CDR3 nucleotides read TGTGCCACCAGTGATATTAAGTCGGTAGCAAGGAGGAATGAGCAGTTCTTC.

This chain uses TRBV27 with TRBJ2-3; 8 bases agree with TRBD1. Germline assignment: CDR1 MNHEY and CDR2 SMNVEV (reference sequence). Unmatched junction bases numbered 8, after V lost 4 bases and J lost 2 bases. The CDR3 totals 16 residues. Written as DNA, the CDR3 is TGTGCCAGCAGTTCTCAGGGGGCCGTCCTCACAGATACGCAGTATTTT. This encodes CASSSQGAVLTDTQYF.

This chain uses TRBV7-9 with TRBJ2-7; tentatively, D is TRBD2 (6 bases). The CDR3 is made up of 17 amino acids. Per germline, CDR1 SEHNR and CDR2 FQNEAQ (reference sequence). Deletions cut 9 bases from V and 5 bases from J, with 29 bases between. The CDR3 here is CASGHWTGTLETNEQYF. The CDR3 DNA reads TGTGCCAGTGGGCACTGGACGGGGACTCTTGAAACCAACGAGCAGTACTTC.

This clone was counted a single time. This rearrangement joins TRBV13 to TRBJ1-5, with TRBD1 matching over 7 bases. J was trimmed by 5 bases and V by 5 bases; bases with no gene match: 9. Looked up from germline, CDR1 is PRHDT and CDR2 is FYEKMQ (reference sequence). This CDR3 region has 15 residues. The chain's CDR3 is CASSLQGQGDQPQHF. In nucleotides, the CDR3 is TGTGCCAGCAGCCTACAGGGTCAGGGGGATCAGCCCCAGCATTTT.

The chain carries TRBV27 and TRBJ1-1; maybe TRBD1 (5 bases). Germline CDR1 MNHEY, CDR2 SMNVEV (reference sequence). The V gene lost 1 base and the J gene lost 4 bases, with 13 bases spanning the gap. CDR3 length equals 15 residues. CDR3 DNA sequence: TGTGCCAGCAGTTTATTATCCCAGGGAATCACTGAAGCTTTCTTT. Its protein product is CASSLLSQGITEAFF.

This chain joins TRBV30 and TRBJ2-1; TRBD2 matches at 16 bases. With 3 bases clipped from V and 1 base from J, the junction kept 6 bases outside the gene matches. Germline-derived CDR1 and CDR2 are GTSNPN and SVGIG (reference sequence). CDR3 size: 18 residues. CDR3 loop: CAWSPPGLAGGSYNEQFF. The CDR3 bases are TGTGCCTGGAGCCCACCGGGACTAGCGGGAGGGTCCTACAATGAGCAGTTCTTC.

This chain links TRBV6-5 with TRBJ1-1; no clear D. The length of the CDR3 is 11 residues. CDR1 is MNHEY and CDR2 is SVGAGI in the germline V gene. The V end was cut by 4 bases, the J end by 7 bases, with 7 bases between. CDR3 amino acids: CASSSIFEAFF. CDR3 DNA sequence: TGTGCCAGCAGTTCGATTTTTGAAGCTTTCTTT.

The chain has TRBV15 and TRBJ1-5; D is unresolved. This CDR3 contains 14 residues. V was trimmed by 0 bases and J by 1 base, leaving 4 bases between them. Germline V gene data show CDR1 as LNHNV and CDR2 as YYDKDF (reference sequence). CDR3 region: CATSRDTSNQPQHF. The CDR3 nucleotides read TGTGCCACCAGCAGAGATACGAGCAATCAGCCCCAGCATTTT.

The chain uses TRBV6-5 and TRBJ1-6; no clear D gene. The length of the CDR3 is 14 residues. Looked up from germline, CDR1 is MNHEY and CDR2 is SVGAGI. Trimming cost V 8 bases and J 7 bases, with 15 bases left between them. CDR3: CASSPRQGNSPLHF. Written as DNA, the CDR3 is TGTGCCAGCTCACCCCGACAAGGAAATTCACCCCTCCACTTT.

The CDR3 here is CASSSTGGRTAEAFF. The CDR3 DNA follows: TGTGCCAGCAGCTCCACAGGGGGGAGGACGGCTGAAGCTTTCTTT. The chain links TRBV7-2 to TRBJ1-1, with TRBD1 identical over 8 bases. Trimming at V came to 4 bases and at J to 6 bases, leaving 10 bases not matched to a gene. The CDR3 is 15 amino acids. The V gene's germline CDR1 is SGHTA and CDR2 FQGNSA.

V is TRBV9 and J is TRBJ2-1; 12 bases align to TRBD2. The trim removed 4 bases at V and 6 bases at J, leaving 5 bases unmatched. CDR3 length: 15 residues. Germline V gene data show CDR1 as SGDLS and CDR2 as YYNGEE. The CDR3 DNA sequence: TGTGCCAGCAGCCTGACTAGCGGGGGTTTCAATGAGCAGTTCTTC. This sequence encodes CASSLTSGGFNEQFF.

V usage is TRBV6-2 or TRBV6-3 and J usage is TRBJ1-2; D gene ambiguous. The germline V gene has CDR1 MNHEY and CDR2 SVGEGT. Between the trimmed V and J ends, which lost 6 bases and 8 bases, there was a span of 16 bases. This CDR3 is 13 amino acids long. CDR3 sequence reads: CASSDGRSSGYTF. The DNA for the CDR3 is TGTGCCAGCAGCGACGGGCGCTCGTCGGGCTACACCTTC.

The rearrangement uses TRBV4-2 and TRBJ1-1; TRBD1 aligns across 9 bases. Trimming removed 4 bases from V and 3 bases from J; junction bases left unmatched: 3. There are 14 residues in the CDR3. Germline V gene sequence: CDR1 LGHNA, CDR2 YNFKEQ. DNA for the CDR3: TGTGCCAGCAGCCGCGGACAGGGGTACACTGAAGCTTTCTTT. This translates into CASSRGQGYTEAFF.

This chain uses TRBV11-3 with TRBJ2-1; TRBD1 matches at 8 bases. CDR3 size: 15 residues. V shed 5 bases and J 7 bases; nucleotides not matched to a gene: 10. In germline, CDR1 is SGHNT, CDR2 YENEEA. The CDR3 DNA follows: TGTGCCAGCAGCCCACCTGTGACAGGGGAGAATGAGCAGTTCTTC. Residues: CASSPPVTGENEQFF. Drawing the rest from reference TRBV11-3 and TRBJ2-1, the complete variable domain is EAGVVQSPRYKIIEKKQPVAFWCNPISGHNTLYWYLQNLGQGPELLIRYENEEAVDDSQLPKDRFSAERLKGVDSTLKIQPAELGDSAVYLCASSPPVTGENEQFFGPGTRLTVL.

This sequence joins TRBV7-9 and TRBJ2-7; D is perhaps TRBD1 (6 bases). The CDR3 extends over 15 amino acids. Germline V gene data show CDR1 as SEHNR and CDR2 as FQNEAQ (reference sequence). V lost 7 bases and J lost 2, with 18 bases in between. For the CDR3, the DNA is TGTGCCAGCACCCAGGGGACACTGTTGGCCTACGAGCAGTACTTC. Protein: CASTQGTLLAYEQYF. Supplemented by reference TRBV7-9 and TRBJ2-7, the full variable domain reads DTGVSQNPRHKITKRGQNVTFRCDPISEHNRLYWYRQTLGQGPEFLTYFQNEAQLEKSRLLSDRFSAERPKGSFSTLEIQRTEQGDSAMYLCASTQGTLLAYEQYFGPGTRLTVT.

The chain joins TRBV5-1 to TRBJ1-5; 7 nucleotides match TRBD1. Germline CDR1 SGHRS, CDR2 YFSETQ. The length of the CDR3 is 15 residues. The trim removed 2 bases at V and 4 bases at J, leaving 6 bases unmatched. The CDR3 loop is CASSLGTARNQPQHF. The DNA of the CDR3 is TGCGCCAGCAGCTTAGGGACAGCCAGGAATCAGCCCCAGCATTTT.

This sequence joins TRBV7-2 and TRBJ2-5; 8 bases are a match to TRBD1. CDR3 length equals 14 residues. The junction had 9 bases not matched to a gene; V was cut back by 5 bases and J by 7 bases. Germline lookup yields CDR1 SGHTA and CDR2 FQGNSA. DNA for the CDR3: TGTGCCAGCAGCCCGGGACAGGAGGTCAGGACCCAGTACTTC. It yields the protein CASSPGQEVRTQYF.

Remarks on this clone: A junction boundary mismatches the germline segment, possibly from a read error. The rearrangement joins TRBV7-2 to TRBJ2-1, with 10 bases identical to TRBD1. The germline V gene encodes CDR1 SGHTA and CDR2 FQGNSA. The CDR3 has 12 residues. The CDR3 DNA follows: TGTGCCAGCAGCCCCATTGTGGGACAGGGGCTCTTC. It specifies CASSPIVGQGLF.

V and J are TRBV6-5 and TRBJ1-3; D is ambiguous. The CDR3 runs to 14 residues. Germline V gene sequence: CDR1 MNHEY, CDR2 SVGAGI. Trimming stripped 3 bases from V and 4 bases from J, with 10 bases between. The CDR3 protein is CASSYKFEGNTIYF. As DNA, the CDR3 is TGTGCCAGCAGTTATAAGTTCGAGGGAAACACCATATATTTT.